Listed below are T cell receptor beta chains from one sample, sequenced in a study of blood T cell repertoires in COVID-19. Produced via immunoSEQ multiplex PCR; TCRdb's table is partial and in-frame only. The repertoire consists of 300,000 to 350,000 clones, with 88% occurring once and the leading ten covering just under 7.5%. Source material: peripheral blood. The receptors stem from a woman in her seventies with COVID-19, enrolled during active disease. CDR3s include the opening cysteine and the closing phenylalanine or tryptophan. D genes are given only for firm matches. Expanded clones get a size class; other rows say once, few or many, or leave the size out.

clone_size	d_call	v_call	j_call	cdr3_aa	cdr3_nt
NA	TRBD2	TRBV6-5	TRBJ2-5	CASRISGGAGETQYF	TGTGCCAGCAGAATTAGCGGGGGGGCAGGAGAGACCCAGTACTTC
NA	NA	TRBV24-1	TRBJ2-7	CATGGTTGPYEQYF	TGTGCCACCGGGGGGACGACAGGGCCGTACGAGCAGTACTTC
NA	TRBD1	TRBV2	TRBJ2-5	CASIATGWETQYF	TGTGCCAGCATAGCGACAGGGTGGGAGACCCAGTACTTC
NA	TRBD1	TRBV9	TRBJ2-7	CASSRGTGSHEQYF	TGTGCCAGCAGCCGGGGGACAGGGTCCCACGAGCAGTACTTC
NA	NA	TRBV11-2	TRBJ1-2	CASSLTRGDYGYTF	TGTGCCAGCAGCTTGACCCGGGGGGACTATGGCTACACCTTC
once	NA	TRBV18	TRBJ1-1	CASSDGWTEAFF	TGTGCCAGCTCTGATGGCTGGACTGAAGCTTTCTTT
NA	TRBD2	TRBV7-2	TRBJ2-7	CASSLVGWRGGDF	TGTGCCAGCAGCTTAGTAGGTTGGCGGGGGGGAGACTTC
NA	NA	TRBV7-8	TRBJ1-2	CASSLVEGGVLDYGYTF	TGTGCCAGCAGCTTAGTCGAGGGTGGGGTATTAGACTATGGCTACACCTTC
NA	NA	TRBV27	TRBJ2-2	CASSLNRAGELFF	TGTGCCAGCAGTTTAAACAGGGCCGGGGAGCTGTTTTTT
NA	NA	TRBV3-1/TRBV3-2	TRBJ1-1	CASSHLPRVNTEAFF	TGTGCCAGCAGCCATCTTCCGAGGGTGAACACTGAAGCTTTCTTT
NA	NA	TRBV21-1	TRBJ1-3	CASTLQGGSGNTIYF	TGTGCCAGCACCCTTCAGGGAGGCTCTGGAAACACCATATATTTT
NA	TRBD1	TRBV7-3	TRBJ2-1	CASSTGTGGSYEQFF	TGTGCCAGCAGCACCGGGACAGGGGGCTCGTATGAGCAGTTCTTC
NA	NA	TRBV29-1	TRBJ2-3	CSVEKGSTDTQYF	TGCAGCGTTGAAAAGGGGAGCACAGATACGCAGTATTTT
NA	TRBD2	TRBV4-3	TRBJ2-1	CASSHRLAGGNEQFF	TGCGCCAGCAGCCACAGACTAGCGGGGGGGAATGAGCAGTTCTTC
NA	NA	TRBV3-1/TRBV3-2	TRBJ1-2	CASSTQGSYGYTF	TGTGCCAGCAGCACCCAGGGGAGCTATGGCTACACCTTC
NA	TRBD1	TRBV9	TRBJ2-1	CASSPRDSSSYNEQFF	TGTGCCAGCAGCCCTCGGGACAGCAGCTCCTACAATGAGCAGTTCTTC
NA	NA	TRBV6-2/TRBV6-3	TRBJ2-7	CASSFVPYEQYF	TGTGCCAGCAGTTTTGTTCCGTACGAGCAGTACTTC
NA	NA	TRBV11-2	TRBJ2-7	CASEGGYYEQYF	TGTGCCAGCGAAGGGGGTTACTACGAGCAGTACTTC
NA	NA	TRBV2	TRBJ1-4	CASSERWTLAPTTNEKLFF	TGTGCCAGCAGTGAACGGTGGACGCTAGCCCCCACAACTAATGAAAAACTGTTTTTT
NA	NA	TRBV6-6	TRBJ1-2	CASSYGKGRNGYGYTF	TGTGCCAGCAGTTATGGTAAGGGGAGGAATGGCTATGGCTACACCTTC
NA	TRBD1	TRBV10-3	TRBJ1-2	CAISESGQGDGYTF	TGTGCCATCAGTGAGTCTGGACAGGGGGACGGCTACACCTTC
few	NA	TRBV5-6	TRBJ1-2	CASRMAGSYGYTF	TGTGCCAGCAGGATGGCAGGGTCTTATGGCTACACCTTC
NA	NA	TRBV28	TRBJ2-7	CASTHGGGSRYEQYF	TGTGCCAGCACCCACGGAGGAGGGTCCCGCTACGAGCAGTACTTC
many	TRBD1	TRBV5-5	TRBJ1-2	CASSPSPGTDYGYTF	TGTGCCAGCAGCCCCTCACCAGGGACAGACTATGGCTACACCTTC
NA	NA	TRBV5-8	TRBJ1-2	CASSLGGQTYGYTF	TGTGCCAGCAGCTTGGGGGGCCAGACCTATGGCTACACCTTC
NA	TRBD2	TRBV30	TRBJ2-7	CASSGGDLEQYF	TGTGCCTCTAGCGGGGGCGATTTAGAGCAGTACTTC
NA	TRBD1	TRBV28	TRBJ1-5	CASWDRNQPQHF	TGTGCCAGCTGGGACAGAAATCAGCCCCAGCATTTT
NA	TRBD1	TRBV7-2	TRBJ2-7	CASSRRTGESHEQYF	TGTGCCAGCAGCCGGAGGACAGGGGAGAGCCACGAGCAGTACTTC
NA	TRBD2	TRBV9	TRBJ2-5	CASSVNRGGGQETQYF	TGTGCCAGCAGCGTAAACCGCGGGGGGGGTCAAGAGACCCAGTACTTC
NA	NA	TRBV7-9	TRBJ2-1	CASSSTNPNEQFF	TGTGCCAGCAGCTCGACTAACCCCAATGAGCAGTTCTTC
NA	NA	TRBV18	TRBJ2-7	CASSLEPYEQYF	TGTGCCAGCTCATTGGAGCCCTACGAGCAGTACTTC
NA	TRBD1	TRBV5-1	TRBJ1-1	CASKGQDVSEAFF	TGCGCCAGCAAGGGACAGGATGTATCAGAAGCTTTCTTT
NA	TRBD1	TRBV9	TRBJ2-5	CASSAYRGYQETQYF	TGTGCCAGCAGCGCCTACAGGGGCTACCAAGAGACCCAGTACTTC
NA	NA	TRBV18	TRBJ2-3	CASSPQGFTDTQYF	TGTGCCAGCTCACCCCAGGGTTTCACAGATACGCAGTATTTT
once	NA	TRBV7-9	TRBJ2-2	CASSQTGLPTGELFF	TGTGCCAGCAGCCAAACTGGACTGCCCACCGGGGAGCTGTTTTTT
NA	NA	TRBV18	TRBJ1-4	CASSPESGEKLFF	TGTGCCAGCTCACCAGAGTCGGGTGAAAAACTGTTTTTT
once	NA	TRBV2	TRBJ1-2	CASSTGMGYGYTF	TGTGCCAGCAGTACAGGGATGGGGTATGGCTACACCTTC
NA	TRBD1	TRBV6-1	TRBJ1-2	CASSSSKDREGYTF	TGTGCCAGCAGTTCTTCCAAGGACAGGGAAGGCTACACCTTC